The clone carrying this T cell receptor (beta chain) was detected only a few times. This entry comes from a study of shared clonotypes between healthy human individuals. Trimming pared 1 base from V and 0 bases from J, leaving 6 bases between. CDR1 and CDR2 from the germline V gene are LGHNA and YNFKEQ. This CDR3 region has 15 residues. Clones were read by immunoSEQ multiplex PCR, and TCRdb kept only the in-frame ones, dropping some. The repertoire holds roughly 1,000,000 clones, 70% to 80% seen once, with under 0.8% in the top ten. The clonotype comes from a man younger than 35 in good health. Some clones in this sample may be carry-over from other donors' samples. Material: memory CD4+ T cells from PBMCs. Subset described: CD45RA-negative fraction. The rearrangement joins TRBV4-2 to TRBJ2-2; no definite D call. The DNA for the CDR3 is TGTGCCAGCAGCCAAGTCTTGACGAACACCGGGGAGCTGTTTTTT. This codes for CASSQVLTNTGELFF.